A selection of T cell receptor beta chains follows, all from one sample in a study of T-cell reconstitution after alpha-beta-depleted transplantation in children. Each CDR3 protein gets one entry after TCRdb re-called the PCR reads with MiXCR. This table holds fewer than 350,000 distinct CDR3 sequences, roughly 7.8% found once. This specimen was peripheral blood, taken 360 days after TCRalphabeta/CD19-depleted stem cell transplant. The receptor source for this set is a female patient aged 2 to 10 who had a stem cell transplant for Fanconi anemia, so the T cells may come from the graft donor. The CDR3 runs from the conserved cysteine through the conserved F or W. Fields, in order: clone size, V gene, J gene, D gene, CDR3 protein, CDR3 DNA. D genes are given only for firm matches. Clone size is stated in some rows and not others, as once, few, many or a class when expanded.

many	TRBV5-1	TRBJ2-2	NA	CASSPRSWNTGELFF	TGCGCCAGCAGCCCGCGGTCTTGGAACACCGGGGAGCTGTTTTTT
many	TRBV6-1	TRBJ2-7	NA	CASSRTVLLDYEQYF	TGTGCCAGCAGTAGGACAGTCCTCCTGGACTACGAGCAGTACTTC
many	TRBV27	TRBJ1-1	NA	CASSLSRVNTEAFF	TGTGCCAGCAGTTTATCCAGGGTGAACACTGAAGCTTTCTTT
few	TRBV4-2	TRBJ2-5	NA	CASSPLGYQETQYF	TGTGCCAGCAGCCCACTAGGGTACCAAGAGACCCAGTACTTC
NA	TRBV7-8	TRBJ2-1	NA	CASSQWAGPLGEQFF	TGTGCCAGCAGCCAGTGGGCGGGGCCCCTGGGAGAGCAGTTCTTC
NA	TRBV9	TRBJ1-2	NA	CASSVGQGYRNGYTF	TGTGCCAGCAGCGTAGGGCAGGGATACCGAAATGGCTACACCTTC
NA	TRBV18	TRBJ1-5	NA	CASSPGVENQPQHF	TGTGCCAGCTCACCGGGGGTAGAGAATCAGCCCCAGCATTTT
many	TRBV12-3/TRBV12-4	TRBJ2-3	NA	CASSLRRGPTTDTQYF	TGTGCCAGCAGTTTAAGGAGGGGACCAACCACAGATACGCAGTATTTT
many	TRBV6-1	TRBJ2-1	TRBD2	CATGAGGYNEQFF	TGTGCCACCGGAGCGGGGGGGTACAATGAGCAGTTCTTC
NA	TRBV20-1	TRBJ2-7	TRBD2	CSGGSGGAAQQYF	TGCAGTGGGGGAAGCGGGGGGGCCGCGCAGCAGTACTTC
few	TRBV20-1	TRBJ2-5	NA	CSARGLLPETQYF	TGCAGTGCTAGAGGTCTCCTGCCAGAGACCCAGTACTTC
many	TRBV20-1	TRBJ1-6	NA	CSARDGAKSGNSPLHF	TGCAGTGCTAGAGACGGGGCGAAAAGCGGAAATTCACCCCTCCACTTT
many	TRBV5-1	TRBJ2-1	TRBD1	CASSPGQGNEQFF	TGCGCCAGCAGCCCGGGACAGGGAAATGAGCAGTTCTTC
many	TRBV7-9	TRBJ1-1	NA	CASSLGPGTLRVNTEAFF	TGTGCCAGCAGCTTAGGACCCGGGACATTAAGGGTGAACACTGAAGCTTTCTTT
many	TRBV10-1	TRBJ1-1	TRBD1	CASSPSGTAEAFF	TGCGCCAGCAGTCCCTCCGGGACAGCTGAAGCTTTCTTT
NA	TRBV6-5	TRBJ2-2	NA	CASSSYGTKAGELFF	TGTGCCAGCAGTTCATACGGGACAAAGGCCGGGGAGCTGTTTTTT
NA	TRBV7-2	TRBJ2-1	TRBD1	CASSPRTGGLHEQFF	TGTGCCAGCAGCCCGAGGACAGGGGGCCTGCATGAGCAGTTCTTC
NA	TRBV12-3/TRBV12-4	TRBJ1-3	NA	CASSLLGTTNTIYF	TGTGCCAGCAGTTTATTGGGGACGACCAACACCATATATTTT
NA	TRBV13	TRBJ2-1	NA	CASSLGAPWFPNEQFF	TGTGCCAGCAGCTTAGGAGCCCCCTGGTTTCCTAATGAGCAGTTCTTC
many	TRBV29-1	TRBJ2-3	TRBD1	CSVDPPDRGLWSTDTQYF	TGCAGCGTTGACCCCCCCGACAGGGGGCTCTGGAGCACAGATACGCAGTATTTT
many	TRBV25-1	TRBJ2-5	TRBD1	CASSDDRVWAQYF	TGTGCCAGCAGTGATGACAGGGTTTGGGCCCAGTACTTC
many	TRBV19	TRBJ2-1	NA	CASSLGGGEWASEQFF	TGTGCCAGTAGTTTAGGAGGGGGCGAGTGGGCGAGTGAGCAGTTCTTC
many	TRBV6-2/TRBV6-3	TRBJ2-3	NA	CASTRTAYTDTQYF	TGTGCCAGCACCCGGACAGCGTACACAGATACGCAGTATTTT
NA	TRBV6-2/TRBV6-3	TRBJ1-5	TRBD1	CASSQGAHQPQHF	TGTGCCAGCAGTCAGGGGGCCCATCAGCCCCAGCATTTT
many	TRBV7-2	TRBJ2-2	TRBD2	CASSLGTLAGTGELFF	TGTGCCAGCAGCTTAGGAACACTAGCGGGAACTGGGGAGCTGTTTTTT
NA	TRBV19	TRBJ1-1	NA	CASSIDGFGTEAFF	TGTGCCAGTAGTATCGACGGGTTCGGCACTGAAGCTTTCTTT
many	TRBV20-1	TRBJ1-1	TRBD1	CSAVDRGPKAFF	TGCAGTGCTGTTGACAGGGGGCCGAAAGCTTTCTTT
many	TRBV5-1	TRBJ1-5	NA	CASSLSWGDVDQPQHF	TGCGCCAGCAGCTTGAGCTGGGGGGACGTGGATCAGCCCCAGCATTTT
NA	TRBV9	TRBJ2-3	NA	CASSVATWGATDTQYF	TGTGCCAGCAGCGTAGCTACGTGGGGGGCCACAGATACGCAGTATTTT
many	TRBV12-3/TRBV12-4	TRBJ1-6	TRBD1	CASSFQGANSPLHF	TGTGCCAGCAGTTTCCAGGGGGCTAATTCACCCCTCCACTTT
NA	TRBV13	TRBJ1-1	NA	CASSFSRGSLEAFF	TGTGCCAGCAGCTTTTCCAGGGGCTCCCTTGAAGCTTTCTTT
many	TRBV4-2	TRBJ2-1	TRBD2	CASSQDHTSGYNEQFF	TGTGCCAGCAGCCAAGATCACACTAGCGGGTACAATGAGCAGTTCTTC
many	TRBV7-6	TRBJ2-1	NA	CASSLASYEQFF	TGTGCCAGCAGCTTAGCTAGTTATGAGCAGTTCTTC
many	TRBV5-6	TRBJ2-1	NA	CASSLIRTNWHEQFF	TGTGCCAGCAGCTTGATCCGGACCAATTGGCATGAGCAGTTCTTC
many	TRBV5-1	TRBJ1-6	NA	CASSNGSRNSPLHF	TGCGCCAGCAGCAACGGAAGCAGGAATTCACCCCTCCACTTT
NA	TRBV6-5	TRBJ1-1	NA	CASSLPGQPEAFF	TGTGCCAGCAGCCTACCCGGACAACCGGAAGCTTTCTTT
NA	TRBV20-1	TRBJ2-1	NA	CSATHRVGTNEQFF	TGCAGTGCTACCCACAGGGTTGGGACGAATGAGCAGTTCTTC
NA	TRBV7-9	TRBJ1-2	NA	CASRSAAVDGYTF	TGTGCCAGCAGATCCGCGGCGGTGGATGGCTACACCTTC
NA	TRBV5-1	TRBJ1-4	NA	CASSVGQDEKLFF	TGCGCCAGCAGCGTGGGACAAGATGAAAAACTGTTTTTT
many	TRBV29-1	TRBJ2-1	NA	CSVAFGRKSNEQFF	TGCAGCGTTGCGTTTGGGAGGAAAAGCAATGAGCAGTTCTTC
many	TRBV7-2	TRBJ2-1	TRBD2	CASSLLGLDNEQFF	TGTGCCAGCAGCTTACTGGGACTAGACAATGAGCAGTTCTTC
many	TRBV29-1	TRBJ1-1	NA	CSVVRGLNTEAFF	TGCAGCGTTGTTCGGGGGCTGAACACTGAAGCTTTCTTT
few	TRBV29-1	TRBJ1-2	NA	CSVLRVGNYGYTF	TGCAGCGTCCTACGGGTCGGGAACTATGGCTACACCTTC
NA	TRBV20-1	TRBJ2-1	NA	CSPRVGSNEQFF	TGCAGTCCTAGAGTGGGGTCCAATGAGCAGTTCTTC
many	TRBV11-2	TRBJ2-7	TRBD2	CASSSRLAEQYF	TGTGCCAGCAGCTCCCGACTAGCCGAGCAGTACTTC
many	TRBV7-2	TRBJ2-1	TRBD2	CASSIYQTSGRWNEQFF	TGTGCCAGCAGCATATACCAGACTAGCGGGAGGTGGAATGAGCAGTTCTTC
many	TRBV5-1	TRBJ1-1	NA	CASSFDNSNTEAFF	TGCGCCAGCAGCTTTGACAACTCGAACACTGAAGCTTTCTTT
NA	TRBV27	TRBJ1-6	NA	CASRGGNYNSPLHF	TGTGCCAGCAGGGGGGGGAACTATAATTCACCCCTCCACTTT
NA	TRBV27	TRBJ2-1	TRBD1	CASSPTGPAYNEQFF	TGTGCCAGCAGCCCGACAGGGCCAGCCTACAATGAGCAGTTCTTC
few	TRBV7-9	TRBJ2-5	TRBD2	CASSSSGGSETQYF	TGTGCCAGCAGCTCGAGCGGGGGGTCCGAGACCCAGTACTTC
many	TRBV29-1	TRBJ2-5	TRBD2	CSVEWGLAGVLVETQYF	TGCAGCGTTGAATGGGGACTAGCGGGAGTGTTAGTAGAGACCCAGTACTTC
few	TRBV7-3	TRBJ1-6	TRBD1	CASSADRASPLHF	TGTGCCAGCAGCGCGGACAGGGCGTCACCCCTCCACTTT
NA	TRBV20-1	TRBJ1-1	NA	CSARVGSTEAFF	TGCAGTGCTAGGGTCGGAAGCACTGAAGCTTTCTTT